The sequence of this T cell receptor beta chain was determined in a study of CD8 T cells in ankylosing spondylitis. General study points: Blood of patients with ankylosing spondylitis appeared to be characterized by a TCR beta motif of several highly homologous variants. Disease-linked clones had a CD8+ phenotype and relatively low frequency in peripheral blood. The clones that were linked to disease were reported to be significantly enriched in matched synovial fluid samples from ankylosing spondylitis patients.

For TCR beta, libraries came from quantitative 5'-RACE with molecular barcodes. Via MiXCR, TCRdb re-called the 5' RACE reads, giving one row per CDR3 protein. The sample lists more than 35,000 distinct CDR3 sequences; about 6.3% were seen once. This CDR3 is 15 amino acids long. Trimming at V came to 1 base and at J to 6 bases, leaving 2 bases not matched to a gene. Per germline, CDR1 MGHRA and CDR2 YSYEKL. This clonotype was observed at least ten times. Its matching antigen is unknown. The receptor was derived from a male donor with ankylosing spondylitis or in good health (not recorded which). The sequenced sample consisted of blood, either unsorted or a sorted T cell fraction (not recorded which). This chain links TRBV4-1 with TRBJ2-2; 10 bases align to TRBD2. CDR3 protein: CASSQGLAGPGELFF. The CDR3 DNA reads as TGCGCCAGCAGCCAAGGACTAGCGGGTCCCGGGGAGCTGTTTTTT.